This T cell receptor beta chain was sequenced in a study of T cell repertoires in cytomegalovirus infection. Turning to the study itself: Recently identified HLA-C-restricted CMV epitopes and well-studied HLA-B-restricted CMV epitopes were used by the study. Public TCR beta signatures provided an indication of both CMV infection and a matching HLA type.

Trimming stripped 3 bases from V and 3 bases from J, with 14 bases between. The CDR3 loop spans 16 amino acids. Germline V lookup: CDR1 LNHDA, CDR2 SQIVND (reference sequence). Study conclusions and caveats: It was HLA-C-restricted CMV-specific TCR beta clonotypes that dominated the response ex vivo. Totalled public TCR beta family frequency picked out people who carried CMV plus the relevant HLA.

On this clonotype itself: Its antigen remains unknown.

TCRdb passed the reads through MiXCR, listing each CDR3 protein once. The data show hundreds of thousands of distinct CDR3 sequences, roughly 33% seen once. The receptor was derived from a human donor in good health (CMV status not recorded). Some clones in this sample may be carry-over from other donors' samples. The V gene is TRBV19, the J gene TRBJ2-2; possibly TRBD2 for D (6 bases). The material was cultured PBMCs, obtained from culture after CMV antigen stimulation. The chain's CDR3 is CASSIWRGSDTGELFF. The CDR3 DNA reads TGTGCCAGTAGTATCTGGAGGGGAAGCGACACCGGGGAGCTGTTTTTT.